Below are 2 T cell receptor beta chains sequenced from a single sample in a study of human versus mouse CDR3 diversity and MHC coevolution. TCRdb's table, derived via immunoSEQ multiplex PCR, lists solely in-frame clones and lacks some. The profile covers about 81,000 clones, with about 93% appearing a single time and 1.2% to 1.5% taken by the ten largest. Sequencing was performed on naive CD4+ T cells from blood. Described subset: CD45RO-negative CD62L-positive naive CD4 T cells. The source of these receptors is a person aged 25 to 69 in good health.

The CDR3 is CASRGQTLWEKLFF. The CDR3 nucleotides read TGTGCCAGCAGGGGACAGACACTCTGGGAAAAACTGTTTTTT. This chain joins TRBV2 and TRBJ1-4; 7 nucleotides align to TRBD1. The CDR3 consists of 14 residues. Germline V gene lookup returns CDR1 SNHLY and CDR2 FYNNEI. Trimming at V came to 6 bases and at J to 8 bases, leaving 9 bases not matched to a gene.

The chain has TRBV18 and TRBJ1-1, with TRBD1 identical over 7 bases. Trimming at V came to 4 bases and at J to 5 bases, leaving 4 bases not matched to a gene. The CDR3 has 13 amino acids. Germline CDR1 is KGHSH and CDR2 is LQKENI. The CDR3 loop is CASSRQQGTEAFF. DNA of the CDR3: TGTGCCAGCTCACGGCAACAGGGGACTGAAGCTTTCTTT.